The following is a T cell receptor (beta chain) sequence with its context. These data belong to a study of T cell clones after liver transplantation. Study details: Immunosuppression withdrawal was tried within 2 years after liver transplantation in this trial. Three of eight recipients were HCV-positive; others had non-autoimmune, non-viral indications.

CD3+CD4+ and CD3+CD8+ cells were FACS-sorted from thawed unstimulated PBMCs. Assay: immunoSEQ multiplex PCR; the TCRdb copy retains only in-frame clones and omits some. Altogether over 25,000 clones are present, around 95% being singletons, with the ten largest covering approximately 26%. The CDR3 extends over 16 amino acids. Germline lookup yields CDR1 MNHEY and CDR2 SMNVEV (reference sequence). The germline V and J ends were trimmed by 5 bases and 0 bases, with 14 bases remaining between them. The source of this sequence is a human patient who received a liver transplant. Some T cells may be provided by the graft donor. This chain joins TRBV27 and TRBJ1-5; possibly TRBD1 for D (5 bases). The starting material was CD8+ T cells from blood, obtained 12 months after liver transplant. The CDR3: CASSSLRGDSNQPQHF. The DNA of the CDR3 is TGTGCCAGCAGTAGCCTGAGAGGGGATAGCAATCAGCCCCAGCATTTT.